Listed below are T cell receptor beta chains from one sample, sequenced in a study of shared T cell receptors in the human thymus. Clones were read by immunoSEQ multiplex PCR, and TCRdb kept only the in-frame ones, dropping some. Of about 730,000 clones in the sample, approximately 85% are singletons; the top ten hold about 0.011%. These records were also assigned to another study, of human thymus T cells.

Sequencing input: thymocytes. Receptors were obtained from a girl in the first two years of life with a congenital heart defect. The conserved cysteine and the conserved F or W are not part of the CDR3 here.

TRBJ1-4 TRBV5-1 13 ASSLDRVGEEKLF
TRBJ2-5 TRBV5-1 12 ASRTSGGGETQY
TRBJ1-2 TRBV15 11 ATSRGDRDGYT
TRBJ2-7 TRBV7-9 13 ASIPRGGYTYEQY
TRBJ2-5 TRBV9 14 ASSPRKGLASETQY
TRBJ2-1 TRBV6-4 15 ASSPGVAGGLLDEQF
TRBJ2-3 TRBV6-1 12 ASSDSGATDTQY
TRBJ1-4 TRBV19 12 ASSPDRHNEKLF
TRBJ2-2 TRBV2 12 ASSDQENTGELF
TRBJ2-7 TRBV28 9 ASSSDREQY
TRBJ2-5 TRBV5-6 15 ASSHRTSGGAWETQY